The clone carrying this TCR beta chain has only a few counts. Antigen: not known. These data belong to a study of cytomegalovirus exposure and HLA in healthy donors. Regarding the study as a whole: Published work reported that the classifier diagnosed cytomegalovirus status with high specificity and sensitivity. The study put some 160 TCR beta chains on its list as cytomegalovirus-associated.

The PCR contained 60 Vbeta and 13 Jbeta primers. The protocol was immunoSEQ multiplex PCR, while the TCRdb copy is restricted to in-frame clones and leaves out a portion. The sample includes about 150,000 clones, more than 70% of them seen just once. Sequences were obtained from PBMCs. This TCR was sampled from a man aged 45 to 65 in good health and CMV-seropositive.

CDR3 coding DNA: TGTGCCAGCAGCGCCAGGGGGCCCACTGAAGCTTTCTTT. Translated, it gives CASSARGPTEAFF. The chain recombines TRBV11-2 with TRBJ1-1; TRBD1 matches at 8 bases. The CDR3 spans 13 residues. Germline trimming cut 5 bases from V and 4 bases from J; bases unmatched to any gene: 3. The V gene's germline CDR1 is SGHAT and CDR2 FQNNGV.